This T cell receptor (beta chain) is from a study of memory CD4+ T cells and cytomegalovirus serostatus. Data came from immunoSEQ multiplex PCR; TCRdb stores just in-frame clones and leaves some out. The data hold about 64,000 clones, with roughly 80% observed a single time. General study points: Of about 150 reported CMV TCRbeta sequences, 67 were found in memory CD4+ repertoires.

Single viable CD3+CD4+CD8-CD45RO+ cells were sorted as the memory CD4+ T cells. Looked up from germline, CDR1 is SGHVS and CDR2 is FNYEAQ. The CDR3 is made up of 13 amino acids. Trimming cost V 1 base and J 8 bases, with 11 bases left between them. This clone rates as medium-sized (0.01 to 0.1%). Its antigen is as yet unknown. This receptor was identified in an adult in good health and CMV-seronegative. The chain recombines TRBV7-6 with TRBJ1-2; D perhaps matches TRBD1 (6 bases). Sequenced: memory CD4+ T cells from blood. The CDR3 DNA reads TGTGCCAGCAGCTTAGACAGGGAGTACGGCTACACCTTC. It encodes CASSLDREYGYTF.